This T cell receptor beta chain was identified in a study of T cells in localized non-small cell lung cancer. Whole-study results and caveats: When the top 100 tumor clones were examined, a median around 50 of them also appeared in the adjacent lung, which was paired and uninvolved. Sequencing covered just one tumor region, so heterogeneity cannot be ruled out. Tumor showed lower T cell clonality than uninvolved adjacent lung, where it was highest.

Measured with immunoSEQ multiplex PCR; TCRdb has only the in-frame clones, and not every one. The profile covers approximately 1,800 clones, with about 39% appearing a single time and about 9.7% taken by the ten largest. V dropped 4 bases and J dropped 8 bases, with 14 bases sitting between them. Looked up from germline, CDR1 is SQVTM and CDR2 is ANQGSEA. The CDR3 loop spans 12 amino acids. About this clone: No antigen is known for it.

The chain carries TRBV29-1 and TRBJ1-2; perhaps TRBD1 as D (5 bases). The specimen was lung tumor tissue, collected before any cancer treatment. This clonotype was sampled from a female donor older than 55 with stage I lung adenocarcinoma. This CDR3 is CSVVRAREGYTF. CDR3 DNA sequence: TGCAGCGTTGTGAGGGCCAGGGAAGGCTACACCTTC.